Presented here are 6 T cell receptor beta chains from one specimen sequenced in a study of cytomegalovirus exposure and HLA in healthy donors (dated by TCRdb to the late 2010s). Library generation was performed with the immunoSEQ multiplex PCR assay. For the multiplex PCR, a mixture combining 60 forward primers for TCR Vbeta segments and 13 reverse primers for TCR Jbeta segments was used. Drawn from immuneACCESS, this table holds only the in-frame rearrangements with V and J called that TCRdb kept. Clones are partly lost; checked studies trace under half to an unresolved V gene and leave the rest unexplained. This sample has about 190,000 clones in its table, and under 80% of those were observed once. About 5% of the sample rests with the top ten. The sequenced material came from PBMCs. These receptor sequences come from a man aged 25 to 40 in good health and CMV-seropositive.

The chain links TRBV11-2 to TRBJ2-7, with 7 bases fitting TRBD1. Looked up from germline, CDR1 is SGHAT and CDR2 is FQNNGV. V was pared by 1 base and J by 2 bases, with 5 bases of the junction left unmatched. This CDR3 spans 15 amino acids. Here the CDR3 DNA reads TGTGCCAGCAGCTTAGTTCCGGGACAGACCTACGAGCAGTACTTC. Translating it yields CASSLVPGQTYEQYF. Drawing the rest from reference TRBV11-2 and TRBJ2-7, the complete variable domain is EAGVAQSPRYKIIEKRQSVAFWCNPISGHATLYWYQQILGQGPKLLIQFQNNGVVDDSQLPKDRFSAERLKGVDSTLKIQPAKLEDSAVYLCASSLVPGQTYEQYFGPGTRLTVT.

This clone was seen a few times. This chain uses TRBV5-1 with TRBJ2-3, with 7 positions matching TRBD2. CDR1 and CDR2 (germline): SGHRS, YFSETQ. The CDR3 runs 16 residues. Germline trimming cut 3 bases from V and 4 bases from J; bases unmatched to any gene: 11. CDR3 coding DNA: TGCGCCAGCAGCTCCCGGGGGAGGGTAAGGGCAGATACGCAGTATTTT. This encodes CASSSRGRVRADTQYF.

This clone was recorded a few times. The CDR3 DNA reads TGCGCCAGCAGCCCCGGTCCGTCGAACACTGAAGCTTTCTTT. It codes for CASSPGPSNTEAFF. The chain links TRBV5-1 to TRBJ1-1; no reliable D call. Germline assignment: CDR1 SGHRS and CDR2 YFSETQ. Trimming cost V 4 bases and J 1 base, with 11 bases left between them. The CDR3 totals 14 residues. The variable domain in full, completed from reference TRBV5-1 and TRBJ1-1, reads KAGVTQTPRYLIKTRGQQVTLSCSPISGHRSVSWYQQTPGQGLQFLFEYFSETQRNKGNFPGRFSGRQFSNSRSEMNVSTLELGDSALYLCASSPGPSNTEAFFGQGTRLTVV.

The chain combines TRBV2 with TRBJ2-2; 8 positions agree with TRBD1. Germline V gene data show CDR1 as SNHLY and CDR2 as FYNNEI. J lost 6 bases, V lost 5 bases, and 5 bases had no gene match. The CDR3 runs 14 residues. CDR3 residues: CASSLRGQAGELFF. CDR3 coding DNA: TGTGCCAGCAGTTTACGGGGACAGGCCGGGGAGCTGTTTTTT.

This chain joins TRBV6-1 and TRBJ2-5, with TRBD1 identical over 9 bases. V lost 4 bases, J lost 13 bases, and 10 bases stayed unmatched. This CDR3 region has 13 residues. Germline-derived CDR1 and CDR2 are MNHNS and SASEGT. The DNA of the CDR3 is TGTGCCAGCAGTGGAGATTTGTCGGGACAGGGGTACTTC. It specifies CASSGDLSGQGYF.

This clone was detected once. The chain employs TRBV14 and TRBJ1-1; the D gene is possibly TRBD1 (6 bases). V was shortened by 4 bases and J by 7 bases, with 16 bases between the two germline ends. Looked up from germline, CDR1 is SGHDN and CDR2 is FVKESK. This CDR3 comprises 14 residues. Here the CDR3 reads CASSPQGRVREAFF. The CDR3, as DNA: TGTGCCAGCAGCCCACAGGGTAGGGTCCGTGAAGCTTTCTTT.